This T cell receptor (beta chain) was sequenced during a study of blood T cell repertoires in COVID-19. In the study overall: T cells, B-cell-depleted T cells, or PBMCs provided the cDNA or gDNA that served as material.

Trimming pared 3 bases from V and 6 bases from J, leaving 15 bases between. The CDR3 spans 15 residues. The germline CDR1 and CDR2 sequences are SGDLS and YYNGEE. TCRdb keeps only in-frame clones here, not all; method: immunoSEQ multiplex PCR. The table has 230,000 or so clones, roughly 80% seen once. The clonotype originates from a man aged 25 to 40 with active or convalescent COVID-19. The genes are TRBV9 and TRBJ2-2, with a possible D match to TRBD1 (6 bases). Material for sequencing was peripheral blood. The CDR3 DNA follows: TGTGCCAGCAGCGCTCAGGGGCGGTTATCCGGGGAGCTGTTTTTT. This sequence encodes CASSAQGRLSGELFF. The full variable domain, completed using reference TRBV9 and TRBJ2-2, is DSGVTQTPKHLITATGQRVTLRCSPRSGDLSVYWYQQSLDQGLQFLIQYYNGEERAKGNILERFSAQQFPDLHSELNLSSLELGDSALYFCASSAQGRLSGELFFGEGSRLTVL.